The present TCR beta chain was sequenced within a study of blood T cell repertoires in COVID-19. The overall study: The analysed material was cDNA or gDNA that came from T cells, B-cell-depleted T cells, or PBMCs.

CDR1 is SGDLS, CDR2 YYNGEE, per germline. V lost 3 bases, J lost 5 bases, and 4 bases stayed unmatched. The CDR3 loop spans 16 amino acids. Libraries were prepared by immunoSEQ multiplex PCR; TCRdb keeps only in-frame clonotypes and omits some of them. This table holds about 200,000 clones, around 83% found once. The clonotype originates from a human donor in a cohort sampled during active COVID-19. The specimen was peripheral blood. This chain connects TRBV9 to TRBJ2-1, with TRBD2 matching over 14 bases. CDR3 sequence: CASSAPGLAGDNEQFF. CDR3 sequence (DNA): TGTGCCAGCAGCGCACCGGGACTAGCGGGAGACAATGAGCAGTTCTTC.